This paragraph covers one T cell receptor (beta chain) sequence. Its matching antigen is unknown. There were TCR beta CDR3 regions amplified from RNA transcripts. The TCR CDR3 first-round RT-PCR relied on the HTBI primer set. TCRdb independently ran MiXCR on the multiplex PCR reads; one entry per CDR3 protein. The sample lists a few hundred thousand distinct CDR3 sequences; just under 25% were seen once. This sample was taken from a study of T cells in Graves' hyperthyroidism and ophthalmopathy. General study results and limits: Researchers report that a 13 V-J model separated ophthalmopathy from stable hyperthyroidism.

Uncontrolled infection, other autoimmune disease, pregnancy and lactation each barred patients from inclusion. Diagnoses were made from clinical symptoms, serum measures (thyroxine and TRAb), thyroid ultrasound and orbital computed tomography. Source material for PBMCs was less than 12 ml fresh peripheral blood. There are 11 residues in the CDR3. CDR1 and CDR2 (germline): SGHTS, YDEGEE. The ends were cut back, 2 bases at V and 7 bases at J, with 5 bases in the middle. The material sequenced was blood. The sequence was collected from a man aged 50 to 59 with Graves' hyperthyroidism. The rearrangement uses TRBV5-8 and TRBJ2-3, with D perhaps TRBD2 (5 bases). This CDR3 reads CASSFGNTQYF. In nucleotides, the CDR3 is TGTGCCAGCAGCTTCGGGAATACGCAGTATTTT.